The clone carrying this T cell receptor (beta chain) was observed at least ten times. The target antigen is unknown. Using its own MiXCR run on the RT-PCR reads, TCRdb lists one record per CDR3 protein. The table lists hundreds of thousands of distinct CDR3 sequences, about 14% of them singletons. The CDR3 extends over 14 amino acids. Per germline, CDR1 SGHTA and CDR2 FQGTGA. V lost 3 bases to trimming and J lost 3 bases, with 12 bases between them. The record originates from a study of response to subunit inactivated influenza vaccine. Notes on the study in general: It was the authors' suggestion that each seasonal influenza vaccination recruits few new T cells.

The clonotype comes from a man aged 50 to 59 who received an inactivated influenza vaccine. Sequenced material: PBMCs from blood, taken approximately 15 days before vaccination. V is TRBV7-3 and J is TRBJ2-7, with D possibly being TRBD1 (6 bases). The CDR3 coding sequence is TGTGCCAGCAGCTTGGGACCAGGGGACTACGAGCAGTACTTC. Translation gives CASSLGPGDYEQYF.